These T cell receptor beta chains were read from a single sample in a study of cytomegalovirus exposure and HLA in healthy donors. Sequencing was performed with immunoSEQ multiplex PCR; in TCRdb, only in-frame clones are kept and a portion is missing. Found here are just under 65,000 clones, around 80% of them singletons; the top ten hold about 4.1%. Sequencing used PBMCs. The receptor source for this set is a woman aged 25 to 39 in good health and CMV-seronegative. Each CDR3 is given with its conserved first and last residue. Each record gives: D gene, clone size, J gene, V gene, CDR3 DNA, CDR3 protein. D genes are given only for firm matches. Not all rows give a size; the values are once, few, many and, for expanded clones, a class.

D: TRBD2; size: NA; J: TRBJ2-1; V: TRBV5-4; DNA: TGTGCCAGCAGCCCTGGACTAGCGGACAATGAGCAGTTCTTC; CDR3: CASSPGLADNEQFF
D: NA; size: NA; J: TRBJ1-4; V: TRBV7-6; DNA: TGTGCCAGCAGCTTAGGACAGGTTAATGAAAAACTGTTTTTT; CDR3: CASSLGQVNEKLFF
D: NA; size: NA; J: TRBJ1-5; V: TRBV30; DNA: TGTGCCTTCCTCGTCCCGATCCTCTATAGCAATCAGCCCCAGCATTTT; CDR3: CAFLVPILYSNQPQHF
D: TRBD2; size: few; J: TRBJ2-1; V: TRBV30; DNA: TGTGCCTGGAGGAGCGGGGGGGGAAACAATGAGCAGTTCTTC; CDR3: CAWRSGGGNNEQFF
D: NA; size: NA; J: TRBJ2-7; V: TRBV6-5; DNA: TGTGCCAGCAGTTACTCGTTGGGCTCCGTTCCCTACGAGCAGTACTTC; CDR3: CASSYSLGSVPYEQYF
D: NA; size: NA; J: TRBJ2-2; V: TRBV30; DNA: TGTGCCTGGAGTTCACTAGGGAACACCGGGGAGCTGTTTTTT; CDR3: CAWSSLGNTGELFF
D: NA; size: NA; J: TRBJ1-2; V: TRBV29-1; DNA: TGCAGCGCCGGGGAAGACTATGGCTACACCTTC; CDR3: CSAGEDYGYTF
D: TRBD1; size: NA; J: TRBJ1-1; V: TRBV13; DNA: TGTGCCAGCAGCGACCAGGGGGATGGCACTGAAGCTTTCTTT; CDR3: CASSDQGDGTEAFF
D: TRBD1; size: NA; J: TRBJ2-7; V: TRBV9; DNA: TGTGAGCGATCGGGACAGGGCGGACACGAGCAGTACTTC; CDR3: CERSGQGGHEQYF
D: NA; size: once; J: TRBJ1-2; V: TRBV29-1; DNA: TGCTCGGGGAGGACCGATATCTATGGCTACACCTTC; CDR3: CSGRTDIYGYTF
D: NA; size: NA; J: TRBJ2-1; V: TRBV4-3; DNA: TGCGCCAGCAGCGCTGCGGGGAATGAGCAGTTCTTC; CDR3: CASSAAGNEQFF
D: NA; size: NA; J: TRBJ2-7; V: TRBV29-1; DNA: TGCAGCGTGGGTCCGACAGCTGCCGAGCAGTACTTC; CDR3: CSVGPTAAEQYF
D: TRBD2; size: few; J: TRBJ2-3; V: TRBV11-2; DNA: TGTGCCAGCAGCTTACCGGGACTAGCAGATACGCAGTATTTT; CDR3: CASSLPGLADTQYF
D: NA; size: once; J: TRBJ1-2; V: TRBV2; DNA: TGTGCCAGCGCCGGGGAAGGCAGTGGCTACACCTTC; CDR3: CASAGEGSGYTF
D: TRBD1; size: NA; J: TRBJ1-1; V: TRBV5-4; DNA: TGTGCCAGCAGCCCGGAGGGGACAGGGCTTTTTATGAACACTGAAGCTTTCTTT; CDR3: CASSPEGTGLFMNTEAFF
D: TRBD1; size: NA; J: TRBJ2-7; V: TRBV5-4; DNA: TGTGCCAGCAGCTGGGGACAGGCAACGCGTTACGAGCAGTACTTC; CDR3: CASSWGQATRYEQYF
D: TRBD2; size: NA; J: TRBJ2-7; V: TRBV7-9; DNA: TGTGCCAGCAGCCTCCACCGGGGGACTAGATACTACGAGCAGTACTTC; CDR3: CASSLHRGTRYYEQYF
D: NA; size: NA; J: TRBJ1-2; V: TRBV6-6; DNA: TGTGCCAGCAGTTACTCAGGAGGGCGGGTCGACTATGGCTACACCTTC; CDR3: CASSYSGGRVDYGYTF
D: TRBD1; size: NA; J: TRBJ2-1; V: TRBV5-1; DNA: TGCGCCAGCAGCTCGACAGGGTCAAAGCAGTTCTTC; CDR3: CASSSTGSKQFF
D: NA; size: NA; J: TRBJ1-6; V: TRBV4-1; DNA: TGCGCCAGCAGTCAAGAACAGGGCCGCTCCTATAATTCACCCCTCCACTTT; CDR3: CASSQEQGRSYNSPLHF